The entry that follows covers one T cell receptor beta chain sequence. The antigen this receptor binds is unknown. Qualities for individual bases were not recorded, and no much larger clone is one base off. V loses 5 bases of germline sequence and J loses 6 bases, and the interval between the two ends is 10 bases. The CDR3 goes from the cysteine to the phenylalanine over 12 residues. The sequence is cut down to CDR3 DNA, 36 bases in frame from base 1. Sequences MDHEN (CDR1) and SYDVKM (CDR2) are obtained from the germline V gene. TCRbeta CDR3 regions were amplified from genomic DNA by means of the immunoSEQ Assay, a bias-controlled multiplex PCR. Per the original workflow: Within the assay, amplification of reference gene primers was used to estimate how many nucleated cells each sample contained. To quantify the absolute abundance of each unique TCRbeta CDR3 rearrangement, sequence reads were collapsed and filtered. For each sample, productive Simpson clonality was calculated as the square root of Simpson's diversity index over productive rearrangements. TCRdb took over this immuneACCESS table, retaining in-frame rearrangements with V and J assigned. Such tables are incomplete; in checked studies, under half of the missing clones stem from an unresolved V gene, and the remainder is unexplained. The DNA gave D and trimming, while V, J and clone size come from that table. The sample data list roughly 170,000 clones, and less than 90% of these were observed just once. The ten largest clonotypes hold around 4.8% of the sample.

This sample is drawn from a study of blood T cell repertoires in COVID-19 (dated by TCRdb to the early 2020s). Looking at the study overall: Samples covering the acute and convalescent phases of COVID-19 were provided by collaborators in the United States, Italy and Spain. Subjects who had been exposed to COVID-19, were actively infected with it, or had recovered from it provided the deeply sampled blood TCRbeta repertoires that made up the dataset. The repertoires were released in a freely available public database meant as a resource for research on the immune response to SARS-CoV-2. The prospective study material was composed of cDNA or gDNA derived from T cells, B-cell-depleted T cells, or PBMCs. A de-identified subject ID, COVID-19 status, age in years and sex were almost always included in the sample metadata. Where available, HLA class I and class II types were taken from metadata supplied by the sample provider and were not determined by assay-based typing. Samples were obtained from the ongoing ImmuneRACE study (first 160 participants) and from 1,254 subjects provided by 6 global collaborators.

The study at large found these results: The quantity of clinical and demographic metadata differed by source and by participant and was supplied without curation.

Enrolling through a virtual design, the prospective study's participants ranged in age from about 18 to 89 years and lived across approximately 25 United States geographic areas. To assign participants to cohorts, the prospective study relied on clinical history that participants themselves reported in a screening survey and a study questionnaire. Recovered participants in ImmuneRACE Cohort 3 were defined as having two consecutive negative NP/OP PCR tests, clearance from a healthcare professional, or resolution of symptoms. Each participant in the prospective study had whole blood, serum and a nasopharyngeal or oropharyngeal swab collected by mobile phlebotomists. Participants in the prospective study had the option to provide additional blood draws and questionnaires over a roughly two-month period. Before DNA extraction, prospective study blood samples were shipped either frozen or at room temperature.

Sequencing was done on a sample of PBMCs or T cells enriched from blood (not recorded which). The sequence derives from a woman aged 45-60 years who had recovered from COVID-19. Recombination linked TRBV28 to TRBJ1-1, and possibly TRBD1, on 5 matching bases. The base sequence is TGTGCCAGCAGTCTAAGGGACTCTGAAGCTTTCTTT. Its translation reads: CASSLRDSEAFF.